This TCR beta chain was sequenced for a study of OX40 agonist ivuxolimab in advanced cancers. Background on the study: Patients received intravenous ivuxolimab every 2 weeks at 0.01 to 10 mg/kg. Study-wide findings and caveats: The study found among the lowest clonal expansion in partial responders at 0.1-3.0 mg/kg. At 0.1 to 3.0 mg/kg and by week 6, CD4+ and CD8+ T cells in the blood had expanded clonally. Among expanded peripheral T cells, antigen specificity went undetermined.

In regard to this clone: Its antigen remains unidentified.

Method: immunoSEQ multiplex PCR; TCRdb's copy keeps in-frame clones and lacks some. Of about 79,000 clones in the sample, 90% are singletons; the top ten hold about 0.35%. CDR1 and CDR2 (germline): MNHEY, SMNVEV (reference sequence). This CDR3 is 13 amino acids long. Between the trimmed V and J ends, which lost 8 bases and 7 bases, there was a span of 17 bases. This sample comprised CD4+ or CD8+ T cells sorted from blood, obtained in a trial of the OX40 agonist ivuxolimab. The clonotype was recovered from an adult with an advanced solid tumor such as melanoma, head and neck, liver or kidney cancer. This sequence joins TRBV27 and TRBJ1-1; possible D gene TRBD1, 6 bases. CDR3 sequence: CASRFPEGDEAFF. CDR3 coding DNA: TGTGCCAGCCGCTTTCCTGAGGGGGATGAAGCTTTCTTT.